This entry describes one TCR beta chain. What it recognizes is unknown. The data derive from a study of cytomegalovirus exposure and HLA in healthy donors. Study conclusions and caveats: A few CMV-associated chains were confirmed in vitro to be specific for CMV antigens.

Researchers ran the PCR with 60 Vbeta and 13 Jbeta primers. Sequencing used immunoSEQ multiplex PCR; TCRdb keeps in-frame clones, though not all of them. The data contain about 100,000 clones, around 80% of them singletons. The V and J ends lost 6 bases and 9 bases respectively, with 18 bases between them. This CDR3 contains 14 residues. CDR1 and CDR2 (germline): GTSNPN, SVGIG (reference sequence). This chain joins TRBV30 and TRBJ1-6, with a tentative D call TRBD1 (5 bases). The origin of this receptor is a woman in her 40s in good health and CMV-seronegative. Sequencing was performed on PBMCs. In DNA, the CDR3 is TGTGCCTGCCCTCGTTCGGCCGGGGGTTCACCCCTCCACTTT. Its protein product is CACPRSAGGSPLHF.